The clone carrying this T cell receptor beta chain has a count of ten or more. MiXCR was run by TCRdb on the 5' RACE reads, yielding one entry per CDR3 protein. The sample shows 130,000 to 150,000 distinct CDR3 sequences, 6% to 7% of them seen only once. The sample originates from a study of T-cell memory formation after mild COVID-19. Germline V gene lookup returns CDR1 DFQATT and CDR2 SNEGSKA (reference sequence). There are 19 residues in the CDR3. V lost 5 bases to trimming and J lost 5 bases, with 31 bases between them. The chain is built from TRBV20-1 and TRBJ2-1, with D perhaps matching TRBD1 or TRBD2 (5 bases each). The specimen was PBMCs or a T cell subset sorted from them (not recorded which). This receptor was obtained from an adult woman who had mild COVID-19 (a few samples of this study predate the infection). Cell type and time point are not known. The CDR3 DNA sequence: TGCAGTGCTGGCCCGGGACCCAGCTCCTTGGGGACCTTCAACAATGAGCAGTTCTTC. Translation: CSAGPGPSSLGTFNNEQFF.